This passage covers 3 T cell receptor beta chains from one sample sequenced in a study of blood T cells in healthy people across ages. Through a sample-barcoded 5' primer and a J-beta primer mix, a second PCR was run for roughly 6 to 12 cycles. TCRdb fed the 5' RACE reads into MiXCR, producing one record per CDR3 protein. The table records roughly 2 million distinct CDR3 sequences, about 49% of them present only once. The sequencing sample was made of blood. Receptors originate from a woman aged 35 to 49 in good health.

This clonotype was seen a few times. The CDR3 spells CSVEDEGRVRYTF. The CDR3 bases are TGCAGCGTTGAAGATGAGGGCAGGGTACGCTACACCTTC. The chain has TRBV29-1 and TRBJ1-2, with a weak D call TRBD1 (5 bases). CDR3 length: 13 amino acids. The ends were cut back, 0 bases at V and 9 bases at J, with 14 bases in the middle. CDR1 SQVTM and CDR2 ANQGSEA come from the germline V gene.

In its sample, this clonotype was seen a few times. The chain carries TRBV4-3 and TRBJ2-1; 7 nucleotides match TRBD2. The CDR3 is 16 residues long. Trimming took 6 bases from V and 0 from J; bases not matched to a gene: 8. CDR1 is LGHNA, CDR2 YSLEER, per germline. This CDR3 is CASSDAGVRSYNEQFF. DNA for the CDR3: TGCGCCAGCAGTGACGCGGGGGTCCGCTCCTACAATGAGCAGTTCTTC.

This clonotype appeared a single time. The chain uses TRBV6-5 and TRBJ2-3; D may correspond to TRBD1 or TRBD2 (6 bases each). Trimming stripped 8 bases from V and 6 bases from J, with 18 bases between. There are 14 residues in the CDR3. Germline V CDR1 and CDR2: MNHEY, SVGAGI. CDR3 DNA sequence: TGTGCCAGCGGTCCCGGGGGCCCTAGGGATACGCAGTATTTT. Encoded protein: CASGPGGPRDTQYF.